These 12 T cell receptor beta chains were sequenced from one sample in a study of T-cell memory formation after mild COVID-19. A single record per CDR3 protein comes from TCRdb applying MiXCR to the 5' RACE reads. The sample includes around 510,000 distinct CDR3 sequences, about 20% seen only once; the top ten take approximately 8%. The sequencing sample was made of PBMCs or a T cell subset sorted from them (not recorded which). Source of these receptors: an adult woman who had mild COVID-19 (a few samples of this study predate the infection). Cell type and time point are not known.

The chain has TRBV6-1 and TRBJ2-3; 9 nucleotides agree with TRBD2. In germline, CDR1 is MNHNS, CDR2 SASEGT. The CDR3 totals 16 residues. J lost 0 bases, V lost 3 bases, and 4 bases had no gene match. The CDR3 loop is CASSDPSGISTDTQYF. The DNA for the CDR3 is TGTGCCAGCAGTGACCCTAGCGGGATTAGCACAGATACGCAGTATTTT.

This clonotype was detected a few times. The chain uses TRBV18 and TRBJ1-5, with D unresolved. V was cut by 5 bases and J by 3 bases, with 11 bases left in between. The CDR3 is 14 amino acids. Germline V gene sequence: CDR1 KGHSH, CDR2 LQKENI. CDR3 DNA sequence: TGTGCCAGCTCAGCGGCCAGAAACAATCAGCCCCAGCATTTT. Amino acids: CASSAARNNQPQHF. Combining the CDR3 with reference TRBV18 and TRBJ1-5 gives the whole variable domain NAGVMQNPRHLVRRRGQEARLRCSPMKGHSHVYWYRQLPEEGLKFMVYLQKENIIDESGMPKERFSAEFPKEGPSILRIQQVVRGDSAAYFCASSAARNNQPQHFGDGTRLSIL.

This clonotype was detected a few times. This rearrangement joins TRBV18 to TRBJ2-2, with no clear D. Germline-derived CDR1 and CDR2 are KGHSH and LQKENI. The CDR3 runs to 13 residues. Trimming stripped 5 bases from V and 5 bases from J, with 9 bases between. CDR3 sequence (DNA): TGTGCCAGCTCAGCGAGTGTGACCGGGGAGCTGTTTTTT. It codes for CASSASVTGELFF.

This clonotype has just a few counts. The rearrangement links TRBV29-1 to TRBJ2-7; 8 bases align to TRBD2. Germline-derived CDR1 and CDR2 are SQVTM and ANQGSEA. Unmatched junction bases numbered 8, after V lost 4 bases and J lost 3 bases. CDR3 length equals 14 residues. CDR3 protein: CSVGRGSGSYEQYF. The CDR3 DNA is TGCAGCGTTGGGCGGGGGAGCGGGAGCTACGAGCAGTACTTC.

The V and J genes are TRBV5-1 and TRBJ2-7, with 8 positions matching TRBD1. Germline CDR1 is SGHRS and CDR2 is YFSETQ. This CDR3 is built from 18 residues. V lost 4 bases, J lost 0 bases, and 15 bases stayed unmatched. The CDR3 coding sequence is TGCGCCAGCAGCATGAGGGGACAGGAGACTTTCGCCTCCTACGAGCAGTACTTC. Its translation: CASSMRGQETFASYEQYF.

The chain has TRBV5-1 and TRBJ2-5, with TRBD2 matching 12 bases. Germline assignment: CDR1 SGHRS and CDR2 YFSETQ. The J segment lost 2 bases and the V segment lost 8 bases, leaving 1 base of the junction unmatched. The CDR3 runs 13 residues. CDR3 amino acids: CASGLAGQETQYF. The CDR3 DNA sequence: TGCGCCAGTGGACTAGCGGGACAAGAGACCCAGTACTTC.

The CDR3 region is CASKRQPTTGELFF. Written as DNA, the CDR3 is TGTGCCAGCAAGAGACAACCCACCACCGGGGAGCTGTTTTTT. V is TRBV2 and J is TRBJ2-2; D gene unclear. CDR1 is SNHLY and CDR2 is FYNNEI in the germline V gene. The V end lost 7 bases, the J end lost 4 bases, and 13 bases lay between the germline ends. There are 14 residues in the CDR3.

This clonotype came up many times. CDR3 region: CASRLHTGELFF. For the CDR3, the DNA is TGTGCCAGCAGACTTCACACCGGGGAGCTGTTTTTT. V gene TRBV2 combines with J gene TRBJ2-2; D is ambiguous. Germline lookup yields CDR1 SNHLY and CDR2 FYNNEI. The V end was cut by 6 bases, the J end by 3 bases, with 5 bases between. The CDR3 contains 12 residues.

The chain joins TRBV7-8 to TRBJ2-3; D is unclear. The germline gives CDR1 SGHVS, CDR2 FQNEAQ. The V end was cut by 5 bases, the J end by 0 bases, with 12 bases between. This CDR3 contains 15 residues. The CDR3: CASSPNSISTDTQYF. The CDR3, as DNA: TGTGCCAGCAGCCCAAACAGTATTAGCACAGATACGCAGTATTTT.

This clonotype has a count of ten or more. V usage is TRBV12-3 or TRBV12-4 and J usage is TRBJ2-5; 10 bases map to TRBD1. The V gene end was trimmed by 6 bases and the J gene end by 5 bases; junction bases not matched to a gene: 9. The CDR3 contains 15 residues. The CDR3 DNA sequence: TGTGCCAGCAGGGAATCGGGACAGGGGACGGAGACCCAGTACTTC. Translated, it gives CASRESGQGTETQYF.

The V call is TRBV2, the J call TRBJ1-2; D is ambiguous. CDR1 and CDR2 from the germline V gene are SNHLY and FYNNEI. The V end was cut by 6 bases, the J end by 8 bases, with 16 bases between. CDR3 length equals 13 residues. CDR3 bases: TGTGCCAGCAGGCGACTGCTAGATGGCGGCTACACCTTC. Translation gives CASRRLLDGGYTF.

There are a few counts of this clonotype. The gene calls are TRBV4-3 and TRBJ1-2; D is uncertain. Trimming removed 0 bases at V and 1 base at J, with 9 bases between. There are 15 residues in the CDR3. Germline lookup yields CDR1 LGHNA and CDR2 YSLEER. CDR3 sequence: CASSQDMRVNYGYTF. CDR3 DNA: TGCGCCAGCAGCCAAGATATGAGGGTTAACTATGGCTACACCTTC.